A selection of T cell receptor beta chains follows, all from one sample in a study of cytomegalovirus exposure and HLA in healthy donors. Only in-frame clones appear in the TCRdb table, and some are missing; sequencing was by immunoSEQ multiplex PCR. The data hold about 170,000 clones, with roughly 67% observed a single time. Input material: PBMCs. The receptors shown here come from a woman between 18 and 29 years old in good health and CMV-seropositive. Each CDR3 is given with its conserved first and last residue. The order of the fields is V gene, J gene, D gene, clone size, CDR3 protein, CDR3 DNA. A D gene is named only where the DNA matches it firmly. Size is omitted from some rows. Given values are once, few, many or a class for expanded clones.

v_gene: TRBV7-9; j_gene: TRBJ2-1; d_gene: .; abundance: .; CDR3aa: CSSSPRTYASVEQFF; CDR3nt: TGTTCCAGCAGCCCAAGAACTTATGCGTCGGTTGAGCAGTTCTTC
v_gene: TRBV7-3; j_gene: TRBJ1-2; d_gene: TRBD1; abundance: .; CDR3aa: CASSLMAGQDIGGYTF; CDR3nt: TGTGCCAGCAGCTTAATGGCGGGACAGGACATAGGTGGCTACACCTTC
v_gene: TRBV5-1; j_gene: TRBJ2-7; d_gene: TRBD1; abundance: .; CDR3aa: CASSLAATGEYEQYF; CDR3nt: TGCGCCAGCAGCTTGGCCGCTACAGGGGAGTACGAGCAGTACTTC
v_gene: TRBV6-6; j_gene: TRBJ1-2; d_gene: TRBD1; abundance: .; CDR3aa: CASSYADRGAGYGYTF; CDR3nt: TGTGCCAGCAGTTACGCGGACAGGGGCGCTGGCTATGGCTACACCTTC
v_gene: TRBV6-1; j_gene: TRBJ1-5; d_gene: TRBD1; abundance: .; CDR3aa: CASGVTGDNQPQHF; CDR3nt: TGTGCCAGCGGGGTCACAGGGGATAATCAGCCCCAGCATTTT
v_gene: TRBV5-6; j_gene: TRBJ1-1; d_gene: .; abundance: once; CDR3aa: CASSWAGNTEAFF; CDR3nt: TGTGCCAGCAGCTGGGCAGGGAACACTGAAGCTTTCTTT
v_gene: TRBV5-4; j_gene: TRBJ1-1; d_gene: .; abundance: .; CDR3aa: CASSFPGANTEAFF; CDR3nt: TGTGCCAGCAGCTTCCCAGGGGCGAACACTGAAGCTTTCTTT
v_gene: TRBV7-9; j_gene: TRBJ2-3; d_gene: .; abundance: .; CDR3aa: CASSLAGQLASREPQYF; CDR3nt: TGTGCCAGCAGCTTAGCCGGACAACTAGCCTCGAGGGAGCCGCAGTATTTT
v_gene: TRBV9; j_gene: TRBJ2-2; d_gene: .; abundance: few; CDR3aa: CASSVASSGTGELFF; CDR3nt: TGTGCCAGCAGCGTAGCCTCCTCGGGCACCGGGGAGCTGTTTTTT
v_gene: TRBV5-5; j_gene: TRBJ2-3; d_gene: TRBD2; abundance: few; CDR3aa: CASSRAGMTDTQYF; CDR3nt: TGTGCCAGCAGCCGAGCGGGGATGACAGATACGCAGTATTTT
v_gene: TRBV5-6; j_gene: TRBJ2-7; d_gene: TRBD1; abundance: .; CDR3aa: CASSADRGISYEQYF; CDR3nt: TGTGCCAGCAGCGCGGACAGGGGGATATCCTACGAGCAGTACTTC
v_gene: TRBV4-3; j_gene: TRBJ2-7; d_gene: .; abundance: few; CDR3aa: CASSPDSLGYEQYF; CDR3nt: TGCGCCAGCAGCCCCGACTCCCTCGGGTACGAGCAGTACTTC
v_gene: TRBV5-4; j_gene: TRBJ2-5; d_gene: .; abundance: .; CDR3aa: CASSLLDQGDQYF; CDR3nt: TGTGCCAGCAGCCTCCTAGATCAAGGGGACCAGTACTTC
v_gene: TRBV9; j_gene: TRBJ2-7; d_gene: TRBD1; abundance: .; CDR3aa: CASSPWDRVREQYF; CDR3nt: TGTGCCAGCAGCCCTTGGGACAGGGTGCGCGAGCAGTACTTC
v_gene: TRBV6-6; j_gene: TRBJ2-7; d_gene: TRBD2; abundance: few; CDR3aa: CASSRGGASFEQYF; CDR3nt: TGTGCCAGCAGTCGGGGGGGGGCCAGCTTCGAGCAGTACTTC
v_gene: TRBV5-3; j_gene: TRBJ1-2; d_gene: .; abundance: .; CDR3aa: CARITGTLNWGYTF; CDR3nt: TGTGCCAGAATAACAGGGACACTAAACTGGGGCTACACCTTC
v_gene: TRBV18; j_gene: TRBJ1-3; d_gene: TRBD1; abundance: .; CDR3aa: CASSTQGALSGNTIYF; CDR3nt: TGTGCCAGCTCAACACAGGGGGCACTCTCTGGAAACACCATATATTTT
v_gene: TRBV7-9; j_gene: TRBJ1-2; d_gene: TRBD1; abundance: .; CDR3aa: CASSFRDRVGYGYTF; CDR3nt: TGTGCCAGCAGCTTCCGGGACAGGGTGGGCTATGGCTACACCTTC
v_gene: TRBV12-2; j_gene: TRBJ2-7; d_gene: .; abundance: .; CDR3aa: CASRPPVAASGYEQYF; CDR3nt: TGTGCAAGTCGCCCCCCGGTGGCCGCCTCGGGGTACGAGCAGTACTTC
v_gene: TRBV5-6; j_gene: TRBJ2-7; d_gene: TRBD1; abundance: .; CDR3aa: CASSWDSEQYF; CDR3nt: TGTGCCAGCAGCTGGGACAGCGAGCAGTACTTC
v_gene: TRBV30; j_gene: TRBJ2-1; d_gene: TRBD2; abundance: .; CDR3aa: CAWRGTSGPPSSYNEQFF; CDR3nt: TGTGCCTGGAGGGGGACTAGCGGGCCCCCTAGCTCCTACAATGAGCAGTTCTTC
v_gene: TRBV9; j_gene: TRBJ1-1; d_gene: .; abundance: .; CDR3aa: CASSVATGDTEAFF; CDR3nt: TGTGCCAGCAGCGTAGCAACAGGAGACACTGAAGCTTTCTTT
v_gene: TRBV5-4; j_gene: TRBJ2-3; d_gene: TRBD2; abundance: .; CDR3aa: CASSLGGAGGRGDTQYF; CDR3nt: TGTGCCAGCAGCTTGGGGGGGGCGGGGGGCCGGGGAGATACGCAGTATTTT
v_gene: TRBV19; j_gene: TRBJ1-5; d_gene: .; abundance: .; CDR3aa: CASGQWPQHF; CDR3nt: TGTGCCAGTGGACAGTGGCCCCAGCATTTT
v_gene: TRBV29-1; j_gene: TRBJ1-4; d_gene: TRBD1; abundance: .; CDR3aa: CSVEGTGGELGGEKLFF; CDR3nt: TGCAGCGTTGAAGGGACAGGGGGCGAATTGGGGGGTGAAAAACTGTTTTTT
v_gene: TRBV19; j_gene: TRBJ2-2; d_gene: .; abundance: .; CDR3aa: CASSLGLSNTGELFF; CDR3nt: TGTGCCAGTAGTCTCGGACTCTCGAACACCGGGGAGCTGTTTTTT
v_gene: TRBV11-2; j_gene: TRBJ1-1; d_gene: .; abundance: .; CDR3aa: CASSFRGVDTEAFF; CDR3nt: TGTGCCAGCAGCTTCCGGGGGGTGGACACTGAAGCTTTCTTT
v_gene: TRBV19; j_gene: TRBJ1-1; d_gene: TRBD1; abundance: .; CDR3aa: CASSPRTGRGAEAFF; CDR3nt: TGTGCCAGTAGTCCCAGGACAGGGAGGGGGGCTGAAGCTTTCTTT
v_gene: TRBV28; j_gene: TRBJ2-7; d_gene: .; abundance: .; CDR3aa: CASRDGGGSSYEQYF; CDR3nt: TGTGCCAGCCGAGACGGTGGAGGAAGCTCCTACGAGCAGTACTTC
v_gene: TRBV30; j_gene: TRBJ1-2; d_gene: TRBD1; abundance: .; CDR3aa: CAWSYGQGYTF; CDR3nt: TGTGCCTGGAGTTACGGACAGGGATACACCTTC
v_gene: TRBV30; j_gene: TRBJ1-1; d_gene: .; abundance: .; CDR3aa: CAWDSSNTEAFF; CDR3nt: TGTGCCTGGGACAGTTCGAACACTGAAGCTTTCTTT
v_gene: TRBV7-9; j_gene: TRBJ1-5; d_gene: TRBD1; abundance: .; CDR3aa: CASSNTGDGSQPQHF; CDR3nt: TGTGCCAGCAGCAATACAGGGGACGGAAGTCAGCCCCAGCATTTT